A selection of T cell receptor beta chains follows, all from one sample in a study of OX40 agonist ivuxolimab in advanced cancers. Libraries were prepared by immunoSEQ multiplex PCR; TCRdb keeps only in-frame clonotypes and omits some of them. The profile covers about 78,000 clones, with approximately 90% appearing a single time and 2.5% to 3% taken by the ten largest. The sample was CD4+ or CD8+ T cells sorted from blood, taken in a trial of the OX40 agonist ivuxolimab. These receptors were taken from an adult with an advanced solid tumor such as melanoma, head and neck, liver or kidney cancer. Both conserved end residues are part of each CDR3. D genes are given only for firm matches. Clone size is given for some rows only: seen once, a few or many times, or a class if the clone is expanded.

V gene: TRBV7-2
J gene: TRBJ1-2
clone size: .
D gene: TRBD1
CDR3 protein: CASSFIEGAGYTF
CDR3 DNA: TGTGCCAGCAGCTTCATAGAGGGGGCGGGCTACACCTTC

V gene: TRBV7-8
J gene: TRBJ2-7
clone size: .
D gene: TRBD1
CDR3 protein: CASSFAPRDRGTYEQYF
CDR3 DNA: TGTGCCAGCAGCTTCGCGCCGCGGGACAGGGGTACCTACGAGCAGTACTTC

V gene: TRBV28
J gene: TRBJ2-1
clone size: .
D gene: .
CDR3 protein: CASSLWGHEQFF
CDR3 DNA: TGTGCCAGCAGTTTATGGGGCCATGAGCAGTTCTTC

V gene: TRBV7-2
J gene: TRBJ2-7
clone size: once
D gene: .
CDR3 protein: CASSFSSDWGYEQYF
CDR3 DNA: TGTGCCAGCAGCTTTTCTTCGGACTGGGGCTACGAGCAGTACTTC

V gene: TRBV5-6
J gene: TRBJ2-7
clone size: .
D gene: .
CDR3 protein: CASSLTGNEQYF
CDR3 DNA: TGTGCCAGCAGCTTGACAGGGAACGAGCAGTACTTC

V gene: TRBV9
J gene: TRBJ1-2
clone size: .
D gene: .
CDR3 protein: CASSKDGSFYGYTF
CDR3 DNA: TGTGCCAGCAGCAAAGACGGCAGCTTCTATGGCTACACCTTC

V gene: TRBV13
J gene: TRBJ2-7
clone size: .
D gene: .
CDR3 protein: CASSLEVRTASYEQYF
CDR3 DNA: TGTGCCAGCAGCTTAGAGGTTCGGACAGCGTCCTACGAGCAGTACTTC

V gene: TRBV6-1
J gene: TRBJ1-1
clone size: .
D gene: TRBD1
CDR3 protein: CASSRSRGLAEAFF
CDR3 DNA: TGTGCCAGCAGCAGAAGCAGGGGGCTGGCTGAAGCTTTCTTT

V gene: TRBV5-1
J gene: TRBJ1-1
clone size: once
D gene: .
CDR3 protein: CASSLDRADTEAFF
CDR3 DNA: TGCGCCAGCAGCTTGGACAGGGCCGACACTGAAGCTTTCTTT

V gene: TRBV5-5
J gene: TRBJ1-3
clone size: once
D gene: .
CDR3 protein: CASSLGLGLGNTIYF
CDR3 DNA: TGTGCCAGCAGCTTGGGGCTGGGATTAGGAAACACCATATATTTT

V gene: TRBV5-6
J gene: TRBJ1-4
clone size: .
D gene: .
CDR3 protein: CASSQAGRRGNEKLFF
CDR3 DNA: TGTGCCAGCAGCCAGGCAGGGCGCCGAGGGAATGAAAAACTGTTTTTT

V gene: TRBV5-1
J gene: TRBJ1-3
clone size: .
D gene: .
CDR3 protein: CASSPGTGNTIYF
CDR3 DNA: TGCGCCAGCAGCCCTGGGACTGGAAACACCATATATTTT

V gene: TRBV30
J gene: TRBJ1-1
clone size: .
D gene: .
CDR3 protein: CAWRLHRDGWDTEAFF
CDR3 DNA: TGTGCCTGGAGGCTACATCGGGACGGTTGGGACACTGAAGCTTTCTTT

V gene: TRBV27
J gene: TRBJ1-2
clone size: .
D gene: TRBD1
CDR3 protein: CASRVTGGHYGYTF
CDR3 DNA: TGTGCCAGCAGGGTGACAGGGGGCCACTATGGCTACACCTTC

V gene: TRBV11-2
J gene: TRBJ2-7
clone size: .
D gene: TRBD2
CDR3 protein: CASSLRLAGRGEQYF
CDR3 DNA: TGTGCCAGCAGCTTACGACTAGCGGGGAGGGGCGAGCAGTACTTC

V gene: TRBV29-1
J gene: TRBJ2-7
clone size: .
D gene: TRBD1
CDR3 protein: CSVGPPQGYEQYF
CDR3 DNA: TGCAGCGTTGGCCCGCCACAGGGGTACGAGCAGTACTTC

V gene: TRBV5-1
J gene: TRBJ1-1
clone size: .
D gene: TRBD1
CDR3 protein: CASSLRTGGNTEAFF
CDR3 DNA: TGCGCCAGCAGCTTAAGGACAGGGGGAAACACTGAAGCTTTCTTT

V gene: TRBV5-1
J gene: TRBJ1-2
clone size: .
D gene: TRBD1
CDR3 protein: CASSWDRADYGYTF
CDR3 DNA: TGCGCCAGCAGCTGGGACAGGGCGGACTATGGCTACACCTTC

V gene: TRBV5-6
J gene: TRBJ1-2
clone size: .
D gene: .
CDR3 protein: CASSPGLTNYGYTF
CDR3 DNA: TGTGCCAGCAGCCCCGGGCTTACTAACTATGGCTACACCTTC

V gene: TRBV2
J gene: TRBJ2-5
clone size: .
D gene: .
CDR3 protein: CASSGEAALHETQYF
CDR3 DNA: TGTGCCAGCAGTGGGGAGGCGGCACTTCACGAGACCCAGTACTTC

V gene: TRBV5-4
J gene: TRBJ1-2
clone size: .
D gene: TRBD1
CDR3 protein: CASSHQSGTGDYGYTF
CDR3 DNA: TGTGCCAGCAGCCATCAAAGCGGGACAGGGGACTATGGCTACACCTTC

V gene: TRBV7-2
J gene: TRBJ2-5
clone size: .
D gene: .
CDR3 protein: CASTFGIRETQYF
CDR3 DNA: TGTGCCAGCACCTTCGGGATTCGGGAGACCCAGTACTTC

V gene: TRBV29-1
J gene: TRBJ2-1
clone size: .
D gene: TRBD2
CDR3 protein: CSVPRLAEVGWDYNEQFF
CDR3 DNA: TGCAGCGTCCCCCGACTAGCGGAAGTCGGTTGGGACTACAATGAGCAGTTCTTC

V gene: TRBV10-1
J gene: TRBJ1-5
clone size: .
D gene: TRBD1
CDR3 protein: CASSTTGGPLPQHF
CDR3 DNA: TGCGCCAGCAGCACCACAGGGGGCCCTCTACCCCAGCATTTT

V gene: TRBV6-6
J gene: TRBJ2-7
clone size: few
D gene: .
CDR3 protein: CASRSTAGAYEQYF
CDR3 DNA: TGTGCCAGCAGATCGACAGCCGGGGCGTACGAGCAGTACTTC

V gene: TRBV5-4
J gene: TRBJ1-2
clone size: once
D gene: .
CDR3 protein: CASSLGPVNYGYTF
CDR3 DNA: TGTGCCAGCAGCTTGGGACCGGTTAACTATGGCTACACCTTC

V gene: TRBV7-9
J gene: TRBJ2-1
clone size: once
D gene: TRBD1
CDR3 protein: CASSLGAGGPNEQFF
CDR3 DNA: TGTGCCAGCAGCTTAGGGGCAGGGGGCCCCAATGAGCAGTTCTTC

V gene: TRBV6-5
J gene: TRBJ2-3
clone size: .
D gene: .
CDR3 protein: CASSYRVATDTQYF
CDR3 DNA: TGTGCCAGCAGTTACAGGGTAGCAACAGATACGCAGTATTTT

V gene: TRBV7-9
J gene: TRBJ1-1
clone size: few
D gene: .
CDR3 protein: CASSRGGGVGNTEAFF
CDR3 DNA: TGTGCCAGCAGCCGTGGGGGTGGGGTCGGAAACACTGAAGCTTTCTTT